This TCR beta chain was sequenced for a study of T cells in Graves' hyperthyroidism and ophthalmopathy. This clonotype was counted at least ten times. What it binds is not known. The germline V gene encodes CDR1 SGHTA and CDR2 FQGTGA. The CDR3 is 16 amino acids. Between the trimmed V and J ends, which lost 2 bases and 7 bases, there was a span of 17 bases. Findings of the study overall: Most thyroid clonotypes expanded above 0.001 were also detected in blood.

TCR beta CDR3 sequences were amplified from RNA transcripts. HTBI primers were employed in a first-round RT-PCR of the TCR CDR3. A single record per CDR3 protein comes from TCRdb applying MiXCR to the multiplex PCR reads. The sample lists almost 600,000 distinct CDR3 sequences, just over 45% occurring once. Stable hyperthyroidism: no ophthalmopathy progression over 18 months of follow-up. Those patients with uncontrolled infection, other autoimmune disease, pregnancy or lactation were excluded. The sequence came from a woman aged 18-29 years with Graves' hyperthyroidism. This chain connects TRBV7-3 to TRBJ2-2; D may be TRBD2 (6 bases). The specimen sequenced was peripheral blood or thyroid tissue (not recorded which). The CDR3 nucleotides are TGTGCCAGCAGCTTATATGAGGTGCGGGATGGCGGGGAGCTGTTTTTT. This translates into CASSLYEVRDGGELFF. The full variable domain, completed using reference TRBV7-3 and TRBJ2-2, is GAGVSQTPSNKVTEKGKYVELRCDPISGHTALYWYRQSLGQGPEFLIYFQGTGAADDSGLPNDRFFAVRPEGSVSTLKIQRTERGDSAVYLCASSLYEVRDGGELFFGEGSRLTVL.